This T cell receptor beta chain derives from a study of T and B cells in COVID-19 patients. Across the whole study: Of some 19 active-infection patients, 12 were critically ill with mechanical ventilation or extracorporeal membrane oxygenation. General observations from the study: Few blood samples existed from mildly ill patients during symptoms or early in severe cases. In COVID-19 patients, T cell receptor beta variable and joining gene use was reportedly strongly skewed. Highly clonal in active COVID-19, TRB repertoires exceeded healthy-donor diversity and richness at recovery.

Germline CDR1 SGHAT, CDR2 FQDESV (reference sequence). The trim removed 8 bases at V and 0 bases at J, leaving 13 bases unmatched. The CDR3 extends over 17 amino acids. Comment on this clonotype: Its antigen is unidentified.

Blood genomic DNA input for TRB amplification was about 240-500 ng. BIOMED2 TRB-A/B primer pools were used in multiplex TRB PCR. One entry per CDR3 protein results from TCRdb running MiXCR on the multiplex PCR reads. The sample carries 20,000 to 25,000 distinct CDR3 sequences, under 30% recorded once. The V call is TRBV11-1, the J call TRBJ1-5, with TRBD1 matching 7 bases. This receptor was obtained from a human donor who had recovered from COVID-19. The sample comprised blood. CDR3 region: CASGGTGAAYSNQPQHF. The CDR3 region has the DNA TGTGCCAGCGGAGGTACAGGGGCCGCCTATAGCAATCAGCCCCAGCATTTT.